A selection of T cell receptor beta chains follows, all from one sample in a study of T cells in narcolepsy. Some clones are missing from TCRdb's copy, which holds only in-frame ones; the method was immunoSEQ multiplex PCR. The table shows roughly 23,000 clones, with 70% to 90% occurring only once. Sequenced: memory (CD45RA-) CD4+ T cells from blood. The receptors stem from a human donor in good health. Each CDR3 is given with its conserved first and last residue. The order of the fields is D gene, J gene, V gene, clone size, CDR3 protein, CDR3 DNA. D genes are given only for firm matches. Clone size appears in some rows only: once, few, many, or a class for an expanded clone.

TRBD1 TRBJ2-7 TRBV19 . CASSIGGQGSYEQYF TGTGCCAGTAGTATCGGGGGACAGGGTTCGTACGAGCAGTACTTC
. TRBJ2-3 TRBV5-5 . CASSLNAESTDTQYF TGTGCCAGCAGCTTGAACGCGGAAAGCACAGATACGCAGTATTTT
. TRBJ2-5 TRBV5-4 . CASSKMATETQYF TGTGCCAGCAGCAAAATGGCGACGGAGACCCAGTACTTC
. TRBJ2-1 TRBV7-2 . CASSLVSNSYNEQFF TGTGCCAGCAGCTTAGTTTCTAACTCCTACAATGAGCAGTTCTTC
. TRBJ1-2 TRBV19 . CASSRRDTRWGSNYGYTF TGTGCCAGTAGCCGCCGGGACACTCGGTGGGGTTCTAACTATGGCTACACCTTC
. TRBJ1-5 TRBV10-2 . CASSEAHSNQPQHF TGCGCCAGCAGTGAGGCGCATAGCAATCAGCCCCAGCATTTT
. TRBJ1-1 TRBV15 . CATMTGVNTEAFF TGTGCCACCATGACGGGGGTGAACACTGAAGCTTTCTTT
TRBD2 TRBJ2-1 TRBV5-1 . CASSKGGGPLGEQFF TGCGCCAGCAGCAAGGGCGGGGGTCCTTTAGGGGAGCAGTTCTTC
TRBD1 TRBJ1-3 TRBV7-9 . CASSSGTAMNSGNTIYF TGTGCCAGCAGCTCTGGGACAGCTATGAACTCTGGAAACACCATATATTTT
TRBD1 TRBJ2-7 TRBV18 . CASSPSRQGKSYEQYF TGTGCCAGCTCACCATCACGACAGGGAAAATCCTACGAGCAGTACTTC
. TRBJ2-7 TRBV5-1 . CASSLTGKGIHEQYF TGCGCCAGCAGCCTCACGGGTAAGGGAATCCACGAGCAGTACTTC
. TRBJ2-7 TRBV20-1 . CSAYSSYEQYF TGCAGTGCCTATAGCTCCTACGAGCAGTACTTC
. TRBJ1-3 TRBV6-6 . CASWEYSGNTIYF TGTGCCAGCTGGGAGTACTCTGGAAACACCATATATTTT
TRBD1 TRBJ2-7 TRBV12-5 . CASGVQGAHEQYF TGTGCTAGTGGTGTACAGGGGGCCCACGAGCAGTACTTC
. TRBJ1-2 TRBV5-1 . CASSLGDNYGYTF TGCGCCAGCAGCTTGGGGGATAACTATGGCTACACCTTC
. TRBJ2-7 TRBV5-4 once CASTQQGGYEQYF TGTGCCAGCACCCAACAGGGAGGGTACGAGCAGTACTTC